Each of the 23 T cell receptor beta chains below was sequenced from the same sample in a study of early T cells in non-severe SARS-CoV-2 infection. MiXCR, run by TCRdb on the 5' RACE reads, gives a single entry per CDR3 protein. The table includes over 30,000 distinct CDR3 sequences, over 5% detected once. The specimen was whole blood. These receptors all come from an adult who was a healthcare worker with PCR-confirmed SARS-CoV-2 infection or an uninfected control (not recorded which).

The V and J genes are TRBV25-1 and TRBJ2-3; TRBD2 aligns across 8 bases. The CDR3 has 16 residues. Trimming took 6 bases from V and 4 from J; bases not matched to a gene: 12. Germline CDR1 reads MGHDK; CDR2 reads SYGVNS. The CDR3 protein is CASSAMGAGAADTQYF. The CDR3 nucleotides are TGTGCCAGCAGCGCAATGGGAGCGGGGGCCGCAGATACGCAGTATTTT. Supplemented by reference TRBV25-1 and TRBJ2-3, the full variable domain reads EADIYQTPRYLVIGTGKKITLECSQTMGHDKMYWYQQDPGMELHLIHYSYGVNSTEKGDLSSESTVSRIRTEHFPLTLESARPSHTSQYLCASSAMGAGAADTQYFGPGTRLTVL.

This clonotype was seen repeatedly, ten times or more. The rearrangement joins TRBV20-1 to TRBJ1-1; no firm D call. Germline V CDR1 and CDR2: DFQATT, SNEGSKA (reference sequence). The CDR3 has 14 residues. V was cut by 6 bases and J by 1 base, with 15 bases left in between. In DNA form, the CDR3 reads TGCAGTGCAAACACGGTACGAACGAACACTGAAGCTTTCTTT. Translating it yields CSANTVRTNTEAFF.

This clonotype has a count of ten or more. The chain links TRBV30 to TRBJ1-1, with D possibly being TRBD1 (5 bases). This CDR3 comprises 13 residues. V was clipped by 3 bases and J by 8 bases, with 16 bases between them. Germline V gives CDR1 GTSNPN, CDR2 SVGIG (reference sequence). CDR3 nucleotides: TGTGCCTGGAGCCGGGGCTCCGGCGGCGAAGCTTTCTTT. Protein sequence: CAWSRGSGGEAFF.

This clonotype was picked up many times. This chain uses TRBV20-1 with TRBJ1-2; D unclear. Trimming cost V 0 bases and J 10 bases, with 15 bases left between them. Germline V gene lookup returns CDR1 DFQATT and CDR2 SNEGSKA (reference sequence). The CDR3 has 13 amino acids. CDR3: CSARDAWVQDYTF. CDR3 nucleotides: TGCAGTGCTAGAGATGCCTGGGTCCAAGACTACACCTTC.

This clonotype has just a few counts. The genes are TRBV6-2 or TRBV6-3 and TRBJ1-5; 11 bases match TRBD1. J was trimmed by 5 bases and V by 5 bases; bases with no gene match: 8. Germline CDR1 and CDR2: MNHEY and SVGEGT. The CDR3 loop spans 16 amino acids. CDR3 in amino acids: CASSAWTGGAYQPQHF. DNA for the CDR3: TGTGCCAGCAGTGCTTGGACAGGGGGCGCGTATCAGCCCCAGCATTTT.

The sample holds many counts of this clonotype. This chain uses TRBV28 with TRBJ1-1; D possibly corresponds to TRBD1 (6 bases). Trimming removed 1 base at V and 11 bases at J, with 11 bases between. This CDR3 region has 12 residues. Germline CDR1 and CDR2: MDHEN and SYDVKM. DNA for the CDR3: TGTGCCAGCAGTTTATCAGGGGCTGGGGCTTTCTTT. This translates into CASSLSGAGAFF.

This clonotype was detected a few times. The chain employs TRBV12-3 or TRBV12-4 and TRBJ2-2; TRBD1 matches at 9 bases. V lost 4 bases to trimming and J lost 5 bases; unmatched junction nucleotides: 5. The CDR3 runs 15 residues. CDR3 sequence reads: CASSSGDRETGELFF. The CDR3 nucleotides read TGTGCCAGCAGTTCTGGGGACAGGGAAACCGGGGAGCTGTTTTTT.

This chain connects TRBV12-3 or TRBV12-4 to TRBJ2-1, with TRBD2 matching over 8 bases. The V gene end was trimmed by 6 bases and the J gene end by 7 bases; junction bases not matched to a gene: 14. The CDR3 totals 16 residues. The CDR3 DNA is TGTGCCAGCAGCCCGATCCGGGGGGGCCCAGTGAATGAGCAGTTCTTC. Encoded protein: CASSPIRGGPVNEQFF.

This clonotype was counted ten times or more. The chain joins TRBV6-6 to TRBJ2-7, with a tentative D call TRBD2 (5 bases). CDR1 is MNHNY and CDR2 is SVGAGI in the germline V gene (reference sequence). The CDR3 totals 14 residues. Trimming removed 6 bases from V and 3 bases from J, with 15 bases in between. The CDR3 region has the DNA TGTGCCAGCAGCCCCGGGAATCTCGGCTACGAGCAGTACTTC. This gives the protein CASSPGNLGYEQYF.

This clonotype appeared many times. The chain couples TRBV21-1 to TRBJ2-1; TRBD2, the D gene given by the table, was not confirmed from the DNA. TRBV21-1 is a pseudogene. The CDR3 contains 18 residues. CDR3 loop: CASSSLAGGPYFRNEQFF. For the CDR3, the DNA is TGTGCCAGCAGCTCCTTAGCGGGGGGCCCCTACTTTCGAAATGAGCAGTTCTTC.

The table lists this clonotype with many counts. The V call is TRBV7-3, the J call TRBJ2-5, with D possibly matching TRBD2 (5 bases). The CDR3 runs 16 residues. Per the germline V gene, CDR1 is SGHTA and CDR2 is FQGTGA. V was shortened by 5 bases and J by 5 bases, with 21 bases between the two germline ends. CDR3 nucleotide sequence: TGTGCCAGCAGCCCGGCTGGCCCGGGGTCTCGGGAGACCCAGTACTTC. This gives the protein CASSPAGPGSRETQYF.

Many counts were recorded for this clonotype. The chain recombines TRBV6-2 or TRBV6-3 with TRBJ2-3; the D gene is possibly TRBD2 (6 bases). Trimming shortened V by 8 bases and J by 4 bases, and 13 bases separated the two germline ends. The CDR3 contains 13 residues. Germline V CDR1 and CDR2: MNHEY, SVGEGT. For the CDR3, the DNA is TGTGCCAGCTCGGAGGGGTATGCAGATACGCAGTATTTT. As protein: CASSEGYADTQYF.

This clonotype was counted many times. CDR3 sequence (DNA): TGTGCCAGCAGTGAAGCGCTTAGGACAGGGGACGAGCAGTACTTC. It encodes CASSEALRTGDEQYF. The chain joins TRBV2 to TRBJ2-7; 9 bases map to TRBD1. The CDR3 extends over 15 amino acids. V dropped 0 bases and J dropped 5; count of bases not matched to a gene: 5. CDR1 and CDR2 from the germline V gene are SNHLY and FYNNEI.

The chain carries TRBV27 and TRBJ2-7; TRBD1 agrees at 10 bases. Trimming removed 8 bases from V and 3 bases from J; junction bases left unmatched: 7. The germline gives CDR1 MNHEY, CDR2 SMNVEV (reference sequence). The CDR3 is 14 residues long. Here the CDR3 DNA reads TGTGCCAGCTTGGGACAGGGGTCCAACTACGAGCAGTACTTC. Translation gives CASLGQGSNYEQYF.

Many counts were recorded for this clonotype. The chain employs TRBV12-3 or TRBV12-4 and TRBJ1-6, with D possibly being TRBD1 (6 bases). This CDR3 region has 14 residues. V shed 5 bases and J shed 6 bases, with 11 bases lying between them. The chain's CDR3 is CASSLDSLNSPLHF. The CDR3 DNA reads as TGTGCCAGCAGTCTGGACAGTCTTAATTCACCCCTCCACTTT.

This clonotype showed up many times. The chain combines TRBV6-1 with TRBJ2-2; TRBD2 aligns across 7 bases. V shed 4 bases and J 3 bases; nucleotides not matched to a gene: 2. Germline V gene sequence: CDR1 MNHNS, CDR2 SASEGT. The CDR3 loop spans 14 amino acids. CDR3 in amino acids: CASSAGGDTGELFF. The CDR3 nucleotides are TGTGCCAGCAGTGCGGGGGGAGACACCGGGGAGCTGTTTTTT.

In its sample, this clonotype was seen a few times. V usage is TRBV6-5 and J usage is TRBJ2-3; D remains unclear. Deletions cut 9 bases from V and 0 bases from J, with 4 bases between. CDR3 length: 11 residues. The germline gives CDR1 MNHEY, CDR2 SVGAGI. The CDR3 protein is CASKSTDTQYF. In DNA, the CDR3 is TGTGCCAGTAAAAGCACAGATACGCAGTATTTT.

This clonotype was counted ten times or more. This chain connects TRBV30 to TRBJ1-1; D gene uncertain. The CDR3 is 13 residues long. Germline lookup yields CDR1 GTSNPN and CDR2 SVGIG (reference sequence). The V end lost 0 bases, the J end lost 1 base, and 6 bases lay between the germline ends. In DNA, the CDR3 is TGTGCCTGGAGTGTTGCAGGGAACACTGAAGCTTTCTTT. This encodes CAWSVAGNTEAFF.

As concerns this clonotype: This could be a read error, since a much larger clone is one nucleotide away. The chain combines TRBV5-6 with TRBJ1-1; D is unclear. Germline V CDR1 and CDR2: SGHDT, YYEEEE. V lost 1 base and J lost 1, with 2 bases in between. This CDR3 has 12 amino acids. In DNA, the CDR3 is TGTGCCAGCAGCTTGTGGAACACTGAAGCTTTCTTT. Translating gives CASSLWNTEAFF.

The sample holds many counts of this clonotype. The chain links TRBV6-2 or TRBV6-3 to TRBJ2-7, with TRBD2 matching 8 bases. V was clipped by 2 bases and J by 3 bases; unmatched bases: 3. Germline lookup yields CDR1 MNHEY and CDR2 SVGEGT. The CDR3 totals 14 residues. CDR3 in amino acids: CASSYERGYYEQYF. The CDR3 nucleotides read TGTGCCAGCAGTTACGAGCGGGGGTACTACGAGCAGTACTTC.

In its sample, this clonotype was seen many times. The rearrangement joins TRBV11-2 to TRBJ2-7; maybe TRBD1 (5 bases). CDR1 is SGHAT, CDR2 FQNNGV, per germline. This CDR3 comprises 17 residues. V was shortened by 2 bases and J by 3 bases, with 20 bases between the two germline ends. CDR3 in DNA: TGTGCCAGCAGCTTAAACGTGTTCCGCAGGGCTGACTACGAGCAGTACTTC. Translated, it gives CASSLNVFRRADYEQYF. The variable domain in full, completed from reference TRBV11-2 and TRBJ2-7, reads EAGVAQSPRYKIIEKRQSVAFWCNPISGHATLYWYQQILGQGPKLLIQFQNNGVVDDSQLPKDRFSAERLKGVDSTLKIQPAKLEDSAVYLCASSLNVFRRADYEQYFGPGTRLTVT.

Many counts were recorded for this clonotype. The rearrangement joins TRBV2 to TRBJ2-6; a possible D gene is TRBD1 (5 bases). CDR1 SNHLY and CDR2 FYNNEI come from the germline V gene. The V end was cut by 9 bases, the J end by 0 bases, with 9 bases between. This CDR3 spans 14 amino acids. CDR3 residues: CARQVPSGANVLTF. Here the CDR3 DNA reads TGTGCCAGACAGGTTCCCTCTGGGGCCAACGTCCTGACTTTC.

This clonotype came up many times. The rearrangement uses TRBV7-2 and TRBJ2-7, with TRBD2 matching 9 bases. The CDR3 runs 14 residues. The germline V gene has CDR1 SGHTA and CDR2 FQGNSA. J lost 3 bases, V lost 5 bases, and 5 bases had no gene match. This CDR3 reads CASSRGLAYYEQYF. As DNA, the CDR3 is TGTGCCAGCAGCCGGGGACTAGCTTACTACGAGCAGTACTTC.